This TCR beta chain was sequenced during a study of monozygotic twins with inflammatory bowel disease (dated by TCRdb to about 2019). Notes on the research overall: The full study comprised around 28 monozygotic twin pairs: nine German pairs (four IBD-concordant, five IBD-discordant) and 19 IBD-discordant Danish pairs. Each individual had, on average, about 151 000 unique TCRalpha sequences and 181 000 unique TCRbeta sequences available for analysis. The search for disease-associated traits relied mainly on comparing IBD patients with their genetically identical healthy co-twins within discordant pairs. Study-wide conclusions, independent of this receptor: Differing immunosuppressive treatments among patients may have added background noise and inter-individual variability to the repertoires. IBD patients shared fewer clonotypes with other individuals than healthy twins did, most markedly in patients showing signs of disease activity. The results gave no support for a single strong signal or clonotype linked to IBD. Concordant and discordant twins showed no difference in repertoire similarity, possibly because of limited statistical power. Different T cell subtypes could not be distinguished in the analysis. A decrease in TCRbeta repertoire diversity, as measured by inverse Simpson index, was observed in IBD patients compared with their healthy co-twins.

The library was made by 5' RACE. The input for every TCR library was roughly 3,300 ng of total RNA. For each sample, cDNA synthesis with SMARTScribe reverse transcriptase was split into eight separate reactions. During cDNA synthesis, template switching was used to introduce unique molecular identifiers that contained a 6-nucleotide sample barcode. TCRalpha and TCRbeta cDNA was amplified in two nested PCRs of about 17 and 10 cycles, and bead purification was carried out after each PCR. Before amplification, the cDNA was treated with uracil DNA-glycosylase and purified using the QIAquick PCR purification kit. The second PCR was the step at which Illumina TruSeq-compatible adapters and sample-specific barcodes were added. TapeStation and Qubit were used to check library quality and concentration, and around 5.2 ng of each library went into the pool. Sequencing of pooled libraries was carried out on an Illumina HiSeq2500 single-index Rapid Run using 2 x 100 bp reads and custom sequencing primers. Under the source paper's analysis protocol: MiGEC version 1.2.6 was used for UMI-based consensus assembly to correct PCR and sequencing errors. MiXCR version 2.1.1 was used for V(D)J alignment, clonotype assembly and CDR3 extraction. Normalisation of gene usage, clonotype sharing and MAIT/NKT TCR abundance was achieved by analysing the top 1000, 10 000 and 20 000 clonotypes per sample. Diversity was computed as the inverse Simpson index with the vegan R package after downsampling to 27 000 UMIs. Statistical testing used paired Mann-Whitney U tests on the discordant twin pairs and applied Benjamini-Hochberg correction for multiple testing. TCRdb reprocessed the raw reads; every CDR3 protein sequence is a single record, and DNA is not supplied. TCRdb assigned the V and J calls; the authors' analysis was not used. This sample's clone table shows roughly 120,000 distinct CDR3 sequences. The top ten hold 9.5% to 15% of the sample.

CDR1 and CDR2 are drawn from the germline V gene (reference sequence): LNHDA, SQIVND. From cysteine to phenylalanine, the CDR3 is 15 amino acids long. A DNA sequence was not provided. With regard to this clonotype: This clone's antigen is unknown.

From each donor, a roughly 2.5 ml peripheral blood sample was collected into PAXgene tubes and stored at -80 degrees C. Total RNA was isolated from whole blood with the PAXgene blood miRNA kit on an automated QIAcube, without T cell sorting. Peripheral blood from monozygotic twin pairs, either concordant or discordant for inflammatory bowel disease, underwent deep TCRalpha and TCRbeta repertoire profiling that used unique molecular barcoding. Smoking habits were recorded for all twin pairs, with individuals classified as current, former or never smokers. Sequenced material: blood. The V gene is TRBV19 and the J gene is TRBJ2-2; TCRdb outputs TRBD2, but without DNA this stays unchecked. The TCR originated in a human donor with ulcerative colitis or Crohn's disease, or a healthy co-twin of an affected twin (not recorded which). The CDR3 reads as follows: CASKSRDAGGGELFF.